Listed below are T cell receptor beta chains from one sample, sequenced in a study of molecular identifiers for immune sequencing clone quantification. In TCRdb, the PCR reads were re-called with MiXCR into one record per CDR3 protein. Of around 470,000 distinct CDR3 sequences in the sample, about a fifth were seen once. Sequencing input: naive CD8+ T cells from blood, with Jurkat cell RNA spiked in. Source of these receptors: a human donor in good health. Some libraries in this study had Jurkat cell RNA spiked in. Each CDR3 is given with its conserved first and last residue. A D gene is named only where the DNA matches it firmly. Clone size is stated in some rows and not others, as once, few, many or a class when expanded.

d_call j_call clone_size v_call cdr3_nt cdr3_aa
TRBD1 TRBJ1-4 . TRBV20-1 TGCAGTGCTAGAGATGAGGGGGCTGGGGAAGAAAAACTGTTTTTT CSARDEGAGEEKLFF
TRBD2 TRBJ2-7 . TRBV7-6 TGTGCCAGCAGCCCGGGACTAGCGGAAACCTACCTTACCTACGAGCAGTACTTC CASSPGLAETYLTYEQYF
. TRBJ2-3 few TRBV3-1 TGTGCCAGCAGCCAAGATAGTAGTAGTCGGGTGGATACGCAGTATTTT CASSQDSSSRVDTQYF
TRBD1 TRBJ1-3 few TRBV6-2/TRBV6-3 TGTGCCAGCACCGGACAGGGGATCGCCCCCATATATTTT CASTGQGIAPIYF
. TRBJ1-4 few TRBV24-1 TGTGCCACCAGTGCCGGAGTCGTGCAGAGTGAAAAACTGTTTTTT CATSAGVVQSEKLFF
TRBD1 TRBJ1-4 . TRBV7-9 TGTGCCAGCAGCCTTAGGTTCCAGGGGGCGACTAATGAAAAACTGTTTTTT CASSLRFQGATNEKLFF
. TRBJ1-5 many TRBV5-6 TGTGCCAGCAGCTCCCAGGCCCCTGGGGATCAGCCCCAGCATTTT CASSSQAPGDQPQHF
. TRBJ1-1 many TRBV29-1 TGCAGCGTTGAAAGCAAGATTTGGGGGAACACTGAAGCTTTCTTT CSVESKIWGNTEAFF
TRBD2 TRBJ2-3 few TRBV24-1 TGTGCCACCAGTGACTCCGGGACTAGCGACGGGACAGATACGCAGTATTTT CATSDSGTSDGTDTQYF
. TRBJ1-2 many TRBV4-1 TGCGCCAGCAGCCAAGAAAGGGCCAGCGGGGACTATGGCTACACCTTC CASSQERASGDYGYTF
. TRBJ2-5 many TRBV3-1 TGTGCCAGCAGCCCCCGGGAGCCAGCGACCCAGTACTTC CASSPREPATQYF
. TRBJ2-5 many TRBV20-1 TGCAGTGCTAGAGCAATTTCCGGGGATAACCAAGAGACCCAGTACTTC CSARAISGDNQETQYF
. TRBJ1-3 many TRBV9 TGTGCCAGCAGCGCGAGCTCTGGAAACACCATATATTTT CASSASSGNTIYF
. TRBJ2-5 . TRBV27 TGTGCCAGCAGTTTGACAGATAATCAAGAGACCCAGTACTTC CASSLTDNQETQYF
. TRBJ2-1 . TRBV27 TGTGCCAGCCGAACAGGTGGATGGGATGAGCGGTTCTTC CASRTGGWDERFF
TRBD2 TRBJ2-3 . TRBV10-3 TGTGCCATCAGTGAGCCCGGGACTAGCGGGGGTCCAAGCACAGATACGCAGTATTTT CAISEPGTSGGPSTDTQYF
. TRBJ2-3 many TRBV7-2 TGTGCCAGCAGCTTAGATCCCCCCAGCACAGATACGCAGTATTTT CASSLDPPSTDTQYF
. TRBJ2-1 . TRBV24-1 TGTGCCACCAGTGATGTCGTAGCTTTCTCCTACAATGAGCAGTTCTTC CATSDVVAFSYNEQFF
. TRBJ2-7 many TRBV5-1 TGCGCCAGCAGCCAGGGTATGGGCAGGGGATTCTACGAGCAGTACTTC CASSQGMGRGFYEQYF
. TRBJ2-6 . TRBV12-3/TRBV12-4 TGTGCCAGCAGTTTCTTCGGTGTTGGGGCCAACGTCCTGACTTTC CASSFFGVGANVLTF
TRBD2 TRBJ2-5 many TRBV7-8 TGTGCCAGCAGCTTGCTAGCGGGGGGGCCTGAGACCCAGTACTTC CASSLLAGGPETQYF
. TRBJ2-3 many TRBV27 TGTGCCAGCAGTTTGGCGAATGCCGCAGATACGCAGTATTTT CASSLANAADTQYF
TRBD2 TRBJ2-1 few TRBV20-1 TGCAGTGCTAGCCCCTATGTCGCGGGGGGGAATGAGCAGTTCTTC CSASPYVAGGNEQFF
. TRBJ1-1 few TRBV7-6 TGTGCCAGCAGCTTAGCGGGCGTCATGAACACTGAAGCTTTCTTT CASSLAGVMNTEAFF
TRBD1 TRBJ1-3 . TRBV12-3/TRBV12-4 TGTGCCAGCAGTGATCCAGGGGGCTCTGGAAACACCATATATTTT CASSDPGGSGNTIYF
. TRBJ2-7 . TRBV7-9 TGTGCCAGCAGCCCGGGATTCTACGAGCAGTGCTTC CASSPGFYEQCF
. TRBJ1-5 many TRBV6-2/TRBV6-3 TGTGCCAGCAGTTACGTGGGGAGCAATCAGCCCCAGCATTTT CASSYVGSNQPQHF
. TRBJ1-1 many TRBV7-6 TGTGCCAGCAGCTTGGCGTGGAACACTGAAGCTTTCTTT CASSLAWNTEAFF
. TRBJ2-2 few TRBV6-5 TGTGCCAGCAGCTCAGAGACCCACCCTGTCTCCGGGGAGCTGTTTTTT CASSSETHPVSGELFF
TRBD2 TRBJ2-3 . TRBV7-9 TGTGCCAGCAGCTCCAGGACTAGCGGGGTAGCAGATACGCAGTATTTT CASSSRTSGVADTQYF
. TRBJ2-7 many TRBV6-2/TRBV6-3 TGTGCCAGCAGGGACTGGTCCTACGAGCAGTACTTC CASRDWSYEQYF
. TRBJ2-1 . TRBV7-2 TGTGCCAGCAGCTTAGCTCCCACTGAAATAGGCGATGAGCAGTTCTTC CASSLAPTEIGDEQFF
TRBD2 TRBJ2-5 few TRBV12-3/TRBV12-4 TGTGCCAGCAGCCCAACTAGCGGGGGCCGCGGGAGGTCTTGGTACTTC CASSPTSGGRGRSWYF
. TRBJ2-7 few TRBV2 TGTGCCAGCAGCCTCCGGGACGGAAGTGGCTGGGGGCAGTACTTC CASSLRDGSGWGQYF
. TRBJ2-2 many TRBV27 TGTGCCAGCAGTTTAATTAACCGGGAGCTGTTTTTT CASSLINRELFF
. TRBJ2-1 . TRBV19 TGTGCCAGTAGCGTGGCTACCTCCTACAATGAGCAGTTCTTC CASSVATSYNEQFF
. TRBJ2-7 few TRBV7-6 TGTGCCAGCAGCTTCACATTTGGGTTTGGAACAGGGTCTGGGGTTTCCTACGAGCAGTACTTC CASSFTFGFGTGSGVSYEQYF
. TRBJ2-7 many TRBV7-9 TGTGCCAGCAGCCAAACTCGGTCTACGGCCAACTCCTACGAGCAGTACTTC CASSQTRSTANSYEQYF
TRBD2 TRBJ2-7 . TRBV5-6 TGTGCCAGCAGCTATCCCCTCGGGAGGGACCACGAGCAGTACTTC CASSYPLGRDHEQYF
TRBD1 TRBJ2-7 many TRBV5-4 TGTGCCAGCAGCTTGAATCTTGGGACAGGGGGCTCCTACGAGCAGTACTTC CASSLNLGTGGSYEQYF
. TRBJ2-7 few TRBV4-1 TGCGCCAGCAGTCCCGGGGGCCCCTCCTACGAGCAGTACTTC CASSPGGPSYEQYF
. TRBJ2-5 few TRBV3-1 TGTGCCAGCAGCCAGGGTTTTAGGTATGGGGTAGTCTTTGAGACCCAGTACTTC CASSQGFRYGVVFETQYF
. TRBJ1-2 . TRBV27 TGTGCCAGCAGTTTAACTGGGGGAGGGGATTACGAACCCTATGGCTACACCTTC CASSLTGGGDYEPYGYTF
TRBD2 TRBJ2-1 few TRBV5-5 TGTGCCAGCAGCTTGGCGTCTAGCGGGATTAATGAGCAGTTCTTC CASSLASSGINEQFF
. TRBJ1-5 . TRBV30 TGTGCCTGGAGTGTGGAGGGTAACCAGCCCCAGCATTTT CAWSVEGNQPQHF
. TRBJ1-2 . TRBV20-1 TGCAGTGCTCGGGGTGAAGAGGATGAAACCAGAACTCCCAACCGAGACTCACGCTATGGCTACACCTTC CSARGEEDETRTPNRDSRYGYTF
TRBD2 TRBJ2-1 few TRBV7-9 TGTGCCAGCAGCCCCCTGGGCGGGGCTAGCGGGGGTTATGAGCAGTTCTTC CASSPLGGASGGYEQFF
. TRBJ2-7 . TRBV6-5 TGTGCCAGCACTCAAGGAGGGAGCTCCTACGAGCAGTACTTC CASTQGGSSYEQYF
TRBD2 TRBJ2-1 . TRBV6-5 TGTGCCAGCAGTTACCCCGCCGGGACTAGCGGGTACAATGAGCAGTTCTTC CASSYPAGTSGYNEQFF
. TRBJ2-3 few TRBV6-5 TGTGCCAGCAGAAAAGGATTCCGGGACCCCCAGGGAGCAGATAGGCAGTATTTT CASRKGFRDPQGADRQYF
TRBD2 TRBJ2-1 . TRBV5-3 TGTGCCAGCAGGGGACTAGCGGGGGGTAGTGACATTAATGAGCAGTTCTTC CASRGLAGGSDINEQFF
. TRBJ1-1 . TRBV19 TGTGCCAGTAGTATAGGTTCGGGGGCCAACACTGAAGCTTTCTTT CASSIGSGANTEAFF
. TRBJ1-4 many TRBV7-9 TGTGCCAGCAGCTTAGTAAATGAAAAACTGTTTTTT CASSLVNEKLFF
TRBD1 TRBJ1-1 many TRBV6-5 TGTGCCAGCAGTTCGACAGGGCTGGGCACTGAAGCTTTCTTT CASSSTGLGTEAFF
. TRBJ1-2 . TRBV7-9 TGTGCCAGCAGCCCCTCAGCGGGCAGGGCAAACTATGGCTACACCTTC CASSPSAGRANYGYTF